This T cell receptor (beta chain) emerged from a study of blood T cell repertoires in COVID-19. Overall study: The United States, Italy and Spain provided the acute and convalescent COVID-19 samples. Nucleic acid was either cDNA or gDNA, and it came from T cells, B-cell-depleted T cells, or PBMCs.

This table comes from immunoSEQ multiplex PCR, and its TCRdb copy is limited to in-frame clones, with some not included. The sample records over 55,000 clones, approximately 85% being singletons. The CDR3 is made up of 19 amino acids. The V gene lost 0 bases and the J gene lost 0 bases, with 16 bases spanning the gap. Germline loops: CDR1 SGDLS, CDR2 YYNGEE. The sequencing input was peripheral blood. The clonotype comes from a man aged 50 to 59 with acute or convalescent COVID-19. V is TRBV9 and J is TRBJ2-6, with D tentatively TRBD1 (6 bases). The CDR3 DNA follows: TGTGCCAGCAGCGTAGAGGAAGGACAGAGACCCTCTGGGGCCAACGTCCTGACTTTC. Translating gives CASSVEEGQRPSGANVLTF.